The rows below give T cell receptor beta chains drawn from one sample of a study of cytomegalovirus exposure and HLA in healthy donors. Clones were sequenced by immunoSEQ multiplex PCR, and TCRdb holds only the in-frame ones, with some missing. The data show about 300,000 clones, about nine tenths seen once. The sequenced sample was PBMCs. Receptors originate from a man in his forties in good health and CMV-seropositive. Each CDR3 is given with its conserved first and last residue. Fields, in order: J gene, V gene, D gene, CDR3 protein. A D gene is named only where the DNA matches it firmly.

TRBJ2-3 | TRBV9 | TRBD2 | CASGSLAESTDTQYF
TRBJ1-3 | TRBV6-6 | TRBD1 | CASRGTGAGNTIYF
TRBJ2-3 | TRBV5-4 | TRBD1 | CASSPRQGTSTDTQYF
TRBJ2-5 | TRBV7-9 | TRBD2 | CASSLVSGRGETQYF
TRBJ1-2 | TRBV27 | TRBD1 | CASSLSAARGRLYGYTF
TRBJ2-2 | TRBV2 | NA | CASSGRLGWAGELFF
TRBJ1-5 | TRBV2 | NA | CATWGGVSNQPQHF
TRBJ2-1 | TRBV29-1 | TRBD1 | CSVRTGDHNEQFF
TRBJ1-5 | TRBV11-2 | NA | CASSRGSNQPQHF
TRBJ2-7 | TRBV2 | TRBD2 | CASTLREGPYEQYF
TRBJ2-1 | TRBV6-5 | TRBD2 | CASSGPPGGTNEQFF
TRBJ2-7 | TRBV9 | NA | CASSVGSGVQEQYF
TRBJ2-3 | TRBV28 | NA | CASTWGRGVDTQYF
TRBJ1-2 | TRBV5-4 | NA | CASSLDREEYGYTF
TRBJ1-1 | TRBV30 | NA | CAWSPLNTEAFF
TRBJ2-7 | TRBV27 | NA | CASSWGEAYEQYF
TRBJ2-7 | TRBV29-1 | TRBD1 | CSVIHRPGQGIYEQYF
TRBJ1-3 | TRBV28 | NA | CASSFTGTGNTIYF
TRBJ2-7 | TRBV28 | NA | CATEGGQTYEQYF
TRBJ2-1 | TRBV30 | TRBD1 | CAWSDPTQGARDNEQFF
TRBJ2-5 | TRBV11-2 | TRBD1 | CASSEPSGTGGETQYF
TRBJ2-1 | TRBV5-1 | NA | CATKRAADYNEQFF